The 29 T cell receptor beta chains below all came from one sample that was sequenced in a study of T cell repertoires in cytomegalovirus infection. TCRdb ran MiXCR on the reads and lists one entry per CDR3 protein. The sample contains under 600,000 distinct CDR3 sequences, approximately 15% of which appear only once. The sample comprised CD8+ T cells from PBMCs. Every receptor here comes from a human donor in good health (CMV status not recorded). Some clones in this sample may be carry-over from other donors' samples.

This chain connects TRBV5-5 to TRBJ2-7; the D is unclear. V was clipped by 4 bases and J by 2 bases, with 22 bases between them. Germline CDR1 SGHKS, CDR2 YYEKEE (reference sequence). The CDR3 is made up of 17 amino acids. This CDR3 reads CASSLLEFLSRPYEQYF. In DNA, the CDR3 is TGTGCCAGCAGCCTCCTGGAGTTTTTAAGCCGCCCCTACGAGCAGTACTTC.

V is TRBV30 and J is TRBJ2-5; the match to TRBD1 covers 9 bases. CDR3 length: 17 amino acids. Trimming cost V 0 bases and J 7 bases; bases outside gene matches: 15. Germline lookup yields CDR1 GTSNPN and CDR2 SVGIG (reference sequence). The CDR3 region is CAWSVPLPTGGRGTQYF. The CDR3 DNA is TGTGCCTGGAGTGTCCCCCTCCCGACAGGGGGTAGAGGGACCCAGTACTTC.

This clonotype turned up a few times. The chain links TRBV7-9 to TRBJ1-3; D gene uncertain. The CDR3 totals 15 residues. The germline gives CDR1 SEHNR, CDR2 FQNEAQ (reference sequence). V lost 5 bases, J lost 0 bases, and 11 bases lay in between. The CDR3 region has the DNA TGTGCCAGCAGCAGAGGACTGTCCTCTGGAAACACCATATATTTT. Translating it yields CASSRGLSSGNTIYF.

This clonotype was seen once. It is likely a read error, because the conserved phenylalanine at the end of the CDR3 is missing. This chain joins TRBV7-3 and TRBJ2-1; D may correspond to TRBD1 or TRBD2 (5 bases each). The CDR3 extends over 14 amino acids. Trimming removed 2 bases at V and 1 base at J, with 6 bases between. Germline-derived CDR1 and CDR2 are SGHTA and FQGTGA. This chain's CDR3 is CASSLGGSYNEQFL. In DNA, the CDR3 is TGTGCCAGCAGCTTAGGGGGATCCTACAATGAGCAGTTCTTA.

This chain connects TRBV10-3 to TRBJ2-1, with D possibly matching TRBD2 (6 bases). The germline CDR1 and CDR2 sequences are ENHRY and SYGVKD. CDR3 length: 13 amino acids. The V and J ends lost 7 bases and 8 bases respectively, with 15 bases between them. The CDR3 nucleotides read TGTGCCATCAAGGGACTCGGGGGACATGAGCAGTTCTTC. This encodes CAIKGLGGHEQFF.

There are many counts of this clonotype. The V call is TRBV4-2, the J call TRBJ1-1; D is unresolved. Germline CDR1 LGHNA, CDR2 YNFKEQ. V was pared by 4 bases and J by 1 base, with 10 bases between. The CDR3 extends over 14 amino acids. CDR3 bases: TGTGCCAGCAGCCTCAAGGAGGGGAACACTGAAGCTTTCTTT. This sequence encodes CASSLKEGNTEAFF.

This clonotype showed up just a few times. The CDR3 nucleotides read TGTGCCAGCAGTGAAACTACCGAACCTCGGGAGACCCAGTACTTC. It codes for CASSETTEPRETQYF. The chain uses TRBV6-1 and TRBJ2-5; no reliable D call. Germline-derived CDR1 and CDR2 are MNHNS and SASEGT. The CDR3 consists of 15 residues. The germline V and J ends were trimmed by 2 bases and 5 bases, with 15 bases remaining between them.

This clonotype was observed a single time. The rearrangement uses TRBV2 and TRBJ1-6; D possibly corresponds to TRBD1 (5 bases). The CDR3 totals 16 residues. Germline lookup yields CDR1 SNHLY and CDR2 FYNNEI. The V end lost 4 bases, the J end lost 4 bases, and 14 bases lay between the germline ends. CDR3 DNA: TGTGCCAGCAGTGCGGAGGGGACGAAATATAATTCACCCCTCCACTTT. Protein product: CASSAEGTKYNSPLHF.

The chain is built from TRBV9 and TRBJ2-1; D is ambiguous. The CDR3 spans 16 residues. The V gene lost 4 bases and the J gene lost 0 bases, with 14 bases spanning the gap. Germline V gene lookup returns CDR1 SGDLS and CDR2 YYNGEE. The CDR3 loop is CASSQIRISSYNEQFF. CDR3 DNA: TGTGCCAGCAGCCAAATCCGTATTTCCTCCTACAATGAGCAGTTCTTC.

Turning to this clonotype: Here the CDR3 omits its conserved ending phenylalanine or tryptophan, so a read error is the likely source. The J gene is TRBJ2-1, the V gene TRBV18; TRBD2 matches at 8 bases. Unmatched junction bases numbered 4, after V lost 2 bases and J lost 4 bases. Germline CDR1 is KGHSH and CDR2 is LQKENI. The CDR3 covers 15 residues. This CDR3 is CASSPTAGGYNEQFL. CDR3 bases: TGTGCCAGCTCACCAACGGCGGGGGGTTACAATGAGCAGTTCTTA.

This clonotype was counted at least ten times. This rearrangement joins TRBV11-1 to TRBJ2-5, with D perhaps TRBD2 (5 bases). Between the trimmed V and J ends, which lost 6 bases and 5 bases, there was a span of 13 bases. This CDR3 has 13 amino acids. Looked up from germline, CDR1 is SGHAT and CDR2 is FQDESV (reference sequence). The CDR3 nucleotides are TGTGCCAGCAGATTTCGAGGGTCTGAGACCCAGTACTTC. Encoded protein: CASRFRGSETQYF.

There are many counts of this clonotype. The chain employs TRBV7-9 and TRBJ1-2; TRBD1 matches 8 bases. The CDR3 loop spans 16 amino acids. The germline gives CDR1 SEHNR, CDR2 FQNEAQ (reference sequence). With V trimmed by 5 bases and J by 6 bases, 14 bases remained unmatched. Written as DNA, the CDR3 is TGTGCCAGCAGCACTGAAAGTTTGACAGGGGTAAATGGCTACACCTTC. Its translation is CASSTESLTGVNGYTF.

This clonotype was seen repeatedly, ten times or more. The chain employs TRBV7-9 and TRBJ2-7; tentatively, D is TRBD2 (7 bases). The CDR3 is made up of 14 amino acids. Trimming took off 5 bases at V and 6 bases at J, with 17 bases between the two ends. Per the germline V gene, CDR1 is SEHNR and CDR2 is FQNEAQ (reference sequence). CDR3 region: CASSPGAGAGEQYF. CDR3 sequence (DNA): TGTGCCAGCAGCCCGGGGGCGGGAGCGGGCGAGCAGTACTTC.

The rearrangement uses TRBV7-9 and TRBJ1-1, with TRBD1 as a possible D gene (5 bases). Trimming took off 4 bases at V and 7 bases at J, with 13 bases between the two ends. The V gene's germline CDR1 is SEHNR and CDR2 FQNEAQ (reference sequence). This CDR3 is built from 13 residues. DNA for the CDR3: TGTGCCAGCAGCTCCCGACAGTCTGGTGAAGCTTTCTTT. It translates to CASSSRQSGEAFF.

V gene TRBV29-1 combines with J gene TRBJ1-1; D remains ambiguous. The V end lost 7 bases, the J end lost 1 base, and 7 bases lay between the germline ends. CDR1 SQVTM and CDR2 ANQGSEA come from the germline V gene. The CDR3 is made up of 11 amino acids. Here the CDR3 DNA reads TGCAGCGCGGATGGGAACACTGAAGCTTTCTTT. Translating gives CSADGNTEAFF.

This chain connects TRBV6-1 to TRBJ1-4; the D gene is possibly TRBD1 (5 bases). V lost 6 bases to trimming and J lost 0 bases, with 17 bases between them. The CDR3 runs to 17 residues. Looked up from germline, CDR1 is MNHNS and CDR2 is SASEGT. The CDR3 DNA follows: TGTGCCAGCAGCCTATGGGGGACCACCACAACTAATGAAAAACTGTTTTTT. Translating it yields CASSLWGTTTTNEKLFF.

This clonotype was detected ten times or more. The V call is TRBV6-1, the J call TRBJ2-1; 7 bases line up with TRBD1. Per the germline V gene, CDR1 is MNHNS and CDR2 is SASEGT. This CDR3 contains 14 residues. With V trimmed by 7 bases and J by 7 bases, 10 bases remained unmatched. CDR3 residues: CASKQGLGMNEQFF. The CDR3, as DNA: TGTGCCAGCAAACAGGGGCTCGGGATGAATGAGCAGTTCTTC.

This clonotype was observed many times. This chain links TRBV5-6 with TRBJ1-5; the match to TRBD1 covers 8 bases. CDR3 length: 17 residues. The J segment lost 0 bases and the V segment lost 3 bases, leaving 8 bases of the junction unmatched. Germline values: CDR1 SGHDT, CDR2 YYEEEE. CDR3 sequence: CASSSGQARYSNQPQHF. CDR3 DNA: TGTGCCAGCAGCTCGGGACAGGCCCGATATAGCAATCAGCCCCAGCATTTT.

CDR3 DNA: TGTGCCAGCAGTCCCTCGAGGGGAACCTACGAGCAGTACTTC. Translating it yields CASSPSRGTYEQYF. The V call is TRBV6-6, the J call TRBJ2-7, with D perhaps matching TRBD1 or TRBD2 (5 bases each). Trimming stripped 5 bases from V and 2 bases from J, with 13 bases between. The CDR3 runs 14 residues. Germline CDR1 MNHNY, CDR2 SVGAGI (reference sequence).

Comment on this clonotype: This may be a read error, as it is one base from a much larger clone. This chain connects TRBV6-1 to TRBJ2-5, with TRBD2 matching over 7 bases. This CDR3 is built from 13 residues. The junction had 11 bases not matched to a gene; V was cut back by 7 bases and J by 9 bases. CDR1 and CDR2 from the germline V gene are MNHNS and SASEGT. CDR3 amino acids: CASTPENREAQYF. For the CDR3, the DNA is TGTGCCAGCACCCCTGAGAACCGGGAGGCCCAGTACTTC.

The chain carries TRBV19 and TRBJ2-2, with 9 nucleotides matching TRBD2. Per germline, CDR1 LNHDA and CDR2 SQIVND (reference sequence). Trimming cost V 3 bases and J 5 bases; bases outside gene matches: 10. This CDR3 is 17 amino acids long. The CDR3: CASSISAGGPRTGELFF. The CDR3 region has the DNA TGTGCCAGTAGTATTTCGGCGGGAGGGCCGCGTACCGGGGAGCTGTTTTTT.

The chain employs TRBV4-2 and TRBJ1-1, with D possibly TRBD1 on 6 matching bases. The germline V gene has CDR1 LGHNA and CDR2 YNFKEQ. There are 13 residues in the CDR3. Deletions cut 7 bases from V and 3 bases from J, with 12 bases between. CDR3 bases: TGTGCCAGCAAGGGTCCAGGGGACACTGAAGCTTTCTTT. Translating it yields CASKGPGDTEAFF.

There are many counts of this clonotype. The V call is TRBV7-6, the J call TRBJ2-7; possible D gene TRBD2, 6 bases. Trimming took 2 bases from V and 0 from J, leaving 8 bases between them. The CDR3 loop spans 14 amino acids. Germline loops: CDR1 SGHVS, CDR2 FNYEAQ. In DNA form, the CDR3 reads TGTGCCAGCAGCTTACTCGGGAGCTCCTACGAGCAGTACTTC. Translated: CASSLLGSSYEQYF.

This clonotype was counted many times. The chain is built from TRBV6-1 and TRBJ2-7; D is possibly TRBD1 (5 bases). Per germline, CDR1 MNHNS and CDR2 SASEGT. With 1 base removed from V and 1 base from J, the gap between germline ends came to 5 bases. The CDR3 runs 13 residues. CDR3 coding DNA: TGTGCCAGCAGTGAAGGGACATCCTACGAGCAGTACTTC. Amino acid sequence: CASSEGTSYEQYF.

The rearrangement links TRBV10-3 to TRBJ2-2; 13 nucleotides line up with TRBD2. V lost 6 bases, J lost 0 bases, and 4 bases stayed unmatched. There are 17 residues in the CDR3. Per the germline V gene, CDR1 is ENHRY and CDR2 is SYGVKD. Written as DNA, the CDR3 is TGTGCCATCAGGGTGACTAGCGGGAGGTCGAACACCGGGGAGCTGTTTTTT. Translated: CAIRVTSGRSNTGELFF.

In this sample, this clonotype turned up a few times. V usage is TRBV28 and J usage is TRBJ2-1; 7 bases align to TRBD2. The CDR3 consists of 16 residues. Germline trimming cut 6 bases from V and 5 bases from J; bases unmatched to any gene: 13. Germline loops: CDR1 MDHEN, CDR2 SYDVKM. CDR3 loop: CASSLRTSYRDNEQFF. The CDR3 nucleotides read TGTGCCAGCAGCTTACGGACTAGTTACCGTGACAATGAGCAGTTCTTC.

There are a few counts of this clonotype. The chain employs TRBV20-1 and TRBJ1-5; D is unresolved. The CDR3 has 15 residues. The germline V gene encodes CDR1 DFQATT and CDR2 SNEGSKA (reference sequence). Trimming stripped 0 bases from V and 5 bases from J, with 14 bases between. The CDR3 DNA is TGCAGTGCTAGAGATAAAGGGTCGTTCTATCAGCCCCAGCATTTT. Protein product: CSARDKGSFYQPQHF.

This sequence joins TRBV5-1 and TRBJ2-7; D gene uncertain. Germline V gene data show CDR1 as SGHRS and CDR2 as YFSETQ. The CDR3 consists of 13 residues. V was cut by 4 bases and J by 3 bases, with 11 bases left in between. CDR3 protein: CASSPLSDYEQYF. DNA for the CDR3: TGCGCCAGCAGCCCGCTGTCGGACTACGAGCAGTACTTC. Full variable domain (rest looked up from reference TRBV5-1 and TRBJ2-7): KAGVTQTPRYLIKTRGQQVTLSCSPISGHRSVSWYQQTPGQGLQFLFEYFSETQRNKGNFPGRFSGRQFSNSRSEMNVSTLELGDSALYLCASSPLSDYEQYFGPGTRLTVT.

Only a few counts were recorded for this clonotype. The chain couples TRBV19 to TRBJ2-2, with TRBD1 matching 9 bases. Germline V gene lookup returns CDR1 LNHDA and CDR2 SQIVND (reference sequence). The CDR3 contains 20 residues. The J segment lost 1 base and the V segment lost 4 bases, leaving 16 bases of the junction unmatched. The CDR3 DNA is TGTGCCAGTAGTACCCGAACCGGGACAGGGACTATGGGGAACACCGGGGAGCTGTTTTTT. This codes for CASSTRTGTGTMGNTGELFF.